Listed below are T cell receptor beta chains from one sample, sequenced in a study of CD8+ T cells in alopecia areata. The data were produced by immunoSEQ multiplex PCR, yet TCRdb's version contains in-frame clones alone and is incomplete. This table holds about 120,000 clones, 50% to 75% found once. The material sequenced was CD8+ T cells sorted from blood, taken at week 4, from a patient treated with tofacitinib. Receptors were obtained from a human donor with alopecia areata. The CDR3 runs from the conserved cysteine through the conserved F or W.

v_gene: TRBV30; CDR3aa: CAFDWTSGGSQETQYF
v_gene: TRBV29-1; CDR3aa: CSVNTDGTNTLSGYTF
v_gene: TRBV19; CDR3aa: CASSMFGGGQQETQYF
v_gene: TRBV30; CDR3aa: CAWSVPPTANTEAFF
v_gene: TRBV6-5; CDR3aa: CASRSGTGDSPLHF
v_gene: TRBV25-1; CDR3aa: CASSESGGHTDTQYF
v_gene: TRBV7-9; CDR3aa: CASSTDRNTGELFF
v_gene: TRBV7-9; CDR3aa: CASSLVVYEQYF
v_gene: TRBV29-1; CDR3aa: CSVEIGGNSPLHF
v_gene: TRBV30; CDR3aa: CAWSGVGVQETQYF
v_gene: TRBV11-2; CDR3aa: CASSTTGTGSYNEQFF
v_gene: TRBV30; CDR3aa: CACREGRGTEAFF
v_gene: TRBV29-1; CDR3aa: CSVGFSSYEQYF
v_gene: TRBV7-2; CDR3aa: CASSSVGSYGYTF
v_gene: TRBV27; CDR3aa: CASSFAGAGYGYTF
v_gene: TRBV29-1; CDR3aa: CSVGFQGGTEAFF
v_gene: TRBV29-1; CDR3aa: CSVPLRAGTEGGELFF
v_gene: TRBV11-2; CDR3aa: CASSFGGTIRGEQFF
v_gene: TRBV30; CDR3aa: CAWSVPGRSSYEQYF
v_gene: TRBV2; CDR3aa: CASSETASYEQYF
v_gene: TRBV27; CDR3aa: CASSLLDRGTDTQYF
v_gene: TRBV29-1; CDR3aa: CSVEIAALNEKLFF
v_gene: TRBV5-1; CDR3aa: CASSLRQGAYNEQFF
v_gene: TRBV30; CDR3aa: CAWSATVSYEQYF
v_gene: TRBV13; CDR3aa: CASSLVLSGTEYNEQFF
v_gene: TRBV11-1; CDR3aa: CASSLTSGGPSETQYF
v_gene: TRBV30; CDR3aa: CAWSATANDEQYF
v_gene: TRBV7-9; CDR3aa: CASSLSSGANVLTF
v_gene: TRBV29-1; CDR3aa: CSVEDLQGRPTDTQYF
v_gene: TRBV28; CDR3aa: CASSLYNSGANVLTF
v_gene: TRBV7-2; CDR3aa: CASSLGYFYEQYF
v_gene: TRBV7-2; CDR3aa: CASSRSGGRSNEQFF
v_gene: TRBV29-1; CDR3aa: CSGLHPLYGEQYF
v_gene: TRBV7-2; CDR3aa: CATSTGTSGTEAFF
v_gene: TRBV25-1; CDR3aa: CASSESNRGDSPLHF
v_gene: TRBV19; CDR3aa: CASSITTSGYNEQFF